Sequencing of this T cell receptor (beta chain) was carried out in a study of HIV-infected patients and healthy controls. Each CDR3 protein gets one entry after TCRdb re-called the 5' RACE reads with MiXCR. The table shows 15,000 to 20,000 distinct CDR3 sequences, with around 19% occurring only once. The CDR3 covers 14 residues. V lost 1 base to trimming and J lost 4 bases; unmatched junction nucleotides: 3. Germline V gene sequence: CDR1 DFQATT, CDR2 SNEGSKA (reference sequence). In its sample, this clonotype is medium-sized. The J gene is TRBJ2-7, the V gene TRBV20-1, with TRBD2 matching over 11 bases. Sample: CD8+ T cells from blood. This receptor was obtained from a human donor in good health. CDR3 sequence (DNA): TGCAGTGCTAGAGGACTAGCGGGAATGTACGAGCAGTACTTC. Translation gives CSARGLAGMYEQYF.